This T cell receptor beta chain was sequenced in a study of CD4+ T cells in melanoma. Overall study results and limits: A reported correlation linked neoantigen-specific CD4+ T cells to CD8+, macrophage and B cell function.

Repertoires were generated with immunoSEQ multiplex PCR, while TCRdb's copy carries only in-frame clones and drops some. The repertoire includes roughly 13,000 clones, about 74% of them detected once, and approximately 17% sits in the top ten. As to this clone: The target antigen is unknown.

Sequenced material: cells from a culture (not recorded whether cultured in vitro). This clonotype originated in a human donor with melanoma.

The CDR3 nucleotides read TGTGCCAGCAGTGAAGGGGTGGGTCGAGCCAAAAACATTCAGTACTTC. Its translation is CASSEGVGRAKNIQYF. This sequence joins TRBV6-1 and TRBJ2-4, with no clear D. V lost 1 base and J lost 0, with 10 bases in between. The length of the CDR3 is 16 residues. From germline, CDR1 is MNHNS and CDR2 SASEGT.